The 29 T cell receptor beta chains in this list originate from one sample, sequenced in a study of radiation and T cells in renal cell carcinoma. Treatment: treatment-naive control, cytoreductive nephrectomy. Here immunoSEQ multiplex PCR was the method, and the copy in TCRdb shows in-frame clones only, minus some. The sample lists about 23,000 clones; around half were seen once. Here the sequenced sample was tumor tissue, taken from a patient whose treatment was nephrectomy without radiotherapy. The source of these receptors is a human donor with renal cell carcinoma.

V and J are TRBV4-2 and TRBJ2-5; D is uncertain. This CDR3 has 14 amino acids. Trimming pared 0 bases from V and 2 bases from J, leaving 7 bases between. Per germline, CDR1 LGHNA and CDR2 YNFKEQ. This chain's CDR3 is CASSQDSLQETQYF. The CDR3 bases are TGTGCCAGCAGCCAAGATTCGTTACAAGAGACCCAGTACTTC.

The CDR3 is CASSRDRGFFYGYTF. DNA for the CDR3: TGCGCCAGCAGCCGGGACAGGGGGTTTTTCTATGGCTACACCTTC. V is TRBV10-1 and J is TRBJ1-2; TRBD1 matches 11 bases. This CDR3 has 15 residues. J lost 4 bases, V lost 6 bases, and 7 bases had no gene match. CDR1 is WNHNN, CDR2 SYGVQD, per germline (reference sequence).

The chain has TRBV19 and TRBJ1-5, with TRBD1 identical over 9 bases. This CDR3 is 16 amino acids long. With 6 bases clipped from V and 2 bases from J, the junction kept 8 bases outside the gene matches. Germline-derived CDR1 and CDR2 are LNHDA and SQIVND (reference sequence). CDR3 DNA sequence: TGTGCCAGTAGCGACGGGACAGGGAGAGGCAATCAGCCCCAGCATTTT. It codes for CASSDGTGRGNQPQHF.

V and J are TRBV27 and TRBJ1-5; D is perhaps TRBD1 (5 bases). Trimming took off 5 bases at V and 4 bases at J, with 18 bases between the two ends. The CDR3 is made up of 16 amino acids. Per germline, CDR1 MNHEY and CDR2 SMNVEV (reference sequence). The CDR3 coding sequence is TGTGCCAGCAGTCCTCTCGGGCCAGGGAGAAATCAGCCCCAGCATTTT. Amino acid sequence: CASSPLGPGRNQPQHF.

The chain links TRBV11-2 to TRBJ2-7, with a possible D match to TRBD1 (5 bases). This CDR3 comprises 13 residues. Germline V lookup: CDR1 SGHAT, CDR2 FQNNGV. The germline V and J ends were trimmed by 1 base and 6 bases, with 10 bases remaining between them. As DNA, the CDR3 is TGTGCCAGCAGCTTAGGGCAGGGTATCGAGCAGTACTTC. Translation gives CASSLGQGIEQYF.

The chain couples TRBV7-7 to TRBJ1-1; no clear D gene. The CDR3 is 14 residues long. V was cut by 6 bases and J by 1 base, with 12 bases left in between. CDR1 and CDR2 (germline): SSHAT, FNYEAQ (reference sequence). DNA of the CDR3: TGTGCCAGCAGTTCGTTGGTGGGGAACACTGAAGCTTTCTTT. Protein product: CASSSLVGNTEAFF.

The rearrangement joins TRBV18 to TRBJ1-2, with 8 nucleotides matching TRBD1. CDR1 KGHSH and CDR2 LQKENI come from the germline V gene. After removal of 5 bases from V and 2 bases from J, the junction contained 4 bases not matched to a gene. The CDR3 length is 14 residues. The CDR3 DNA reads as TGTGCCAGCTCAGCCGGGGACAGGAACTATGGCTACACCTTC. Residues: CASSAGDRNYGYTF.

This clone was seen a single time. V gene TRBV5-6 combines with J gene TRBJ2-5, with D perhaps matching TRBD1 (6 bases). This CDR3 is built from 14 residues. V was shortened by 7 bases and J by 2 bases, with 15 bases between the two germline ends. CDR1 SGHDT and CDR2 YYEEEE come from the germline V gene. CDR3 sequence reads: CASALQGLQETQYF. CDR3 nucleotide sequence: TGTGCCAGCGCCTTACAGGGCCTTCAAGAGACCCAGTACTTC. Drawing the rest from reference TRBV5-6 and TRBJ2-5, the complete variable domain is DAGVTQSPTHLIKTRGQQVTLRCSPKSGHDTVSWYQQALGQGPQFIFQYYEEEERQRGNFPDRFSGHQFPNYSSELNVNALLLGDSALYLCASALQGLQETQYFGPGTRLLVL.

This clone was seen once. This sequence joins TRBV7-9 and TRBJ2-1, with D possibly matching TRBD2 (5 bases). Trimming shortened V by 5 bases and J by 2 bases, and 16 bases separated the two germline ends. In germline, CDR1 is SEHNR, CDR2 FQNEAQ (reference sequence). This CDR3 contains 16 residues. CDR3 loop: CASSHTSLAPYNEQFF. Here the CDR3 DNA reads TGTGCCAGCAGCCATACCTCGCTAGCCCCCTACAATGAGCAGTTCTTC.

The chain joins TRBV7-1 to TRBJ1-1; no definite D call. TRBV7-1 is known as an ORF, though its function is uncertain. The V end lost 4 bases, the J end lost 4 bases, and 19 bases lay between the germline ends. This CDR3 comprises 16 residues. CDR3 amino acids: CASSLAGRTQRTEAFF. In DNA form, the CDR3 reads TGTGCCAGCAGCTTAGCCGGCAGGACGCAGCGCACTGAAGCTTTCTTT.

The chain couples TRBV4-3 to TRBJ2-1, with unresolved D. Trimming cost V 1 base and J 4 bases, with 11 bases left between them. The CDR3 runs to 15 residues. Germline CDR1 LGHNA, CDR2 YSLEER. The CDR3 sequence is CASSQVGDQYNEQFF. Here the CDR3 DNA reads TGCGCCAGCAGCCAAGTAGGAGATCAGTACAATGAGCAGTTCTTC.

The V call is TRBV5-6, the J call TRBJ2-3; D ambiguous. The CDR3 loop spans 12 amino acids. The germline V and J ends were trimmed by 5 bases and 9 bases, with 13 bases remaining between them. Germline V gives CDR1 SGHDT, CDR2 YYEEEE. In nucleotides, the CDR3 is TGTGCCAGCAGTGAGCTAGGAGAGACGCAGTATTTT. This encodes CASSELGETQYF.

V usage is TRBV10-2 and J usage is TRBJ1-2, with D maybe TRBD1 (6 bases). The germline gives CDR1 WSHSY, CDR2 SAAADI. This CDR3 region has 13 residues. The ends were cut back, 8 bases at V and 4 bases at J, with 14 bases in the middle. CDR3 DNA: TGCGCCAGCGTCGGGACACCACGCTATGGCTACACCTTC. Translated: CASVGTPRYGYTF.

This clone was picked up many times. CDR3 sequence: CASSQGRGVSYEQYF. CDR3 DNA sequence: TGCGCCAGCAGCCAGGGCCGGGGGGTCTCCTACGAGCAGTACTTC. This chain joins TRBV4-3 and TRBJ2-7; 7 bases are a match to TRBD2. The CDR3 runs to 15 residues. Germline V CDR1 and CDR2: LGHNA, YSLEER. Trimming removed 3 bases from V and 0 bases from J; junction bases left unmatched: 5.

V usage is TRBV4-1 and J usage is TRBJ2-2; D may match TRBD1 or TRBD2 (5 bases each). The CDR3 is 16 amino acids. The V and J ends lost 3 bases and 3 bases respectively, with 14 bases between them. The germline V gene encodes CDR1 MGHRA and CDR2 YSYEKL. CDR3 sequence (DNA): TGCGCCAGCAGCCACCGACCGGGACGCTACACCGGGGAGCTGTTTTTT. This sequence encodes CASSHRPGRYTGELFF.

Only a few counts were recorded for this clone. J is TRBJ1-6 and V is TRBV25-1; D remains ambiguous. Germline V gene sequence: CDR1 MGHDK, CDR2 SYGVNS. V was clipped by 3 bases and J by 6 bases, with 9 bases between them. The CDR3 runs 14 residues. The CDR3 bases are TGTGCCAGCAGTGATGACGTTCGTAATTCACCCCTCCACTTT. It specifies CASSDDVRNSPLHF.

This clone showed up just a few times. The chain has TRBV7-8 and TRBJ2-5, with a tentative D call TRBD2 (7 bases). V was cut by 2 bases and J by 4 bases, with 20 bases left in between. Germline loops: CDR1 SGHVS, CDR2 FQNEAQ. The CDR3 is 17 residues long. As DNA, the CDR3 is TGTGCCAGCAGCTTAAGGGACGGGCGGCGGGGGCGAGAGACCCAGTACTTC. Its protein is CASSLRDGRRGRETQYF.

This rearrangement joins TRBV12-5 to TRBJ2-3; D remains unclear. Germline values: CDR1 LGHNT, CDR2 FRNRAP. The CDR3 totals 14 residues. V was trimmed by 6 bases and J by 3 bases, leaving 13 bases between them. CDR3 loop: CASGPSRLTDTQYF. CDR3 DNA: TGTGCTAGTGGCCCCAGCCGATTGACAGATACGCAGTATTTT. Full variable domain (remainder filled in from reference TRBV12-5 and TRBJ2-3): DARVTQTPRHKVTEMGQEVTMRCQPILGHNTVFWYRQTMMQGLELLAYFRNRAPLDDSGMPKDRFSAEMPDATLATLKIQPSEPRDSAVYFCASGPSRLTDTQYFGPGTRLTVL.

The V gene is TRBV5-4, the J gene TRBJ1-1, with D possibly matching TRBD1 (6 bases). The V end was cut by 0 bases, the J end by 0 bases, with 15 bases between. Per the germline V gene, CDR1 is SGHNT and CDR2 is YYREEE (reference sequence). This CDR3 is 17 amino acids long. CDR3 sequence: CASSLGGRIGVNTEAFF. CDR3 DNA: TGTGCCAGCAGCTTGGGGGGGCGGATCGGTGTGAACACTGAAGCTTTCTTT.

The chain employs TRBV6-6 and TRBJ2-7; no definite D call. Germline CDR1 and CDR2: MNHNY and SVGAGI (reference sequence). This CDR3 spans 13 amino acids. Trimming cost V 5 bases and J 6 bases, with 14 bases left between them. The CDR3 DNA reads TGTGCCAGCAGTGTCGCTTTGATGCGCGAGCAGTACTTC. Translation: CASSVALMREQYF.

The chain recombines TRBV7-2 with TRBJ2-5; weak D call: TRBD1 (7 bases). V was cut by 5 bases and J by 4 bases, with 14 bases left in between. Germline CDR1 is SGHTA and CDR2 is FQGNSA. This CDR3 has 14 amino acids. CDR3 region: CASSPQGRGETQYF. Written as DNA, the CDR3 is TGTGCCAGCAGCCCACAGGGGCGGGGAGAGACCCAGTACTTC.

The chain is built from TRBV5-1 and TRBJ1-2; no clear D gene. Trimming removed 0 bases at V and 3 bases at J, with 6 bases between. The CDR3 extends over 13 amino acids. Germline V gene lookup returns CDR1 SGHRS and CDR2 YFSETQ. The CDR3 bases are TGCGCCAGCAGCTTGGTGTCAGACTATGGCTACACCTTC. Encoded protein: CASSLVSDYGYTF.

This clone qualifies as medium-sized. The rearrangement joins TRBV29-1 to TRBJ2-7; 7 nucleotides agree with TRBD1. Losses at the gene ends were 3 bases for V and 1 base for J; bases not matched to a gene: 9. The germline CDR1 and CDR2 sequences are SQVTM and ANQGSEA. CDR3 length equals 15 residues. CDR3 DNA sequence: TGCAGCGTTGAGGGCGGACAGGTACCGTCCTACGAGCAGTACTTC. It specifies CSVEGGQVPSYEQYF.

This chain uses TRBV4-1 with TRBJ2-7, with 8 bases identical to TRBD1. CDR1 MGHRA and CDR2 YSYEKL come from the germline V gene. V lost 3 bases, J lost 3 bases, and 7 bases stayed unmatched. The CDR3 has 15 residues. CDR3 DNA sequence: TGCGCCAGCAGCCAGGCCGGGACAGGAGTCTACGAGCAGTACTTC. The encoded protein is CASSQAGTGVYEQYF.

This clone was seen a handful of times. This chain links TRBV5-4 with TRBJ1-1, with D unresolved. The CDR3 is 15 amino acids. In germline, CDR1 is SGHNT, CDR2 YYREEE (reference sequence). Trimming shortened V by 1 base and J by 0 bases, and 10 bases separated the two germline ends. CDR3 nucleotides: TGTGCCAGCAGCTTGATGGGAAGTTTGAACACTGAAGCTTTCTTT. Its translation is CASSLMGSLNTEAFF.

V is TRBV7-8 and J is TRBJ2-2; D ambiguous. The CDR3 extends over 13 amino acids. Trimming shortened V by 0 bases and J by 6 bases, and 5 bases separated the two germline ends. Germline loops: CDR1 SGHVS, CDR2 FQNEAQ. CDR3 nucleotides: TGTGCCAGCAGCTTAGCGATGGCCGGGGAGCTGTTTTTT. Translation: CASSLAMAGELFF.

The rearrangement joins TRBV13 to TRBJ1-3, with unresolved D. CDR1 and CDR2 (germline): PRHDT, FYEKMQ (reference sequence). Trimming took 5 bases from V and 0 from J, leaving 14 bases between them. The CDR3 sequence is 16 residues long. The CDR3 loop is CASSQWAGHSGNTIYF. CDR3 DNA sequence: TGTGCCAGCAGCCAATGGGCAGGCCACTCTGGAAACACCATATATTTT. Drawing the rest from reference TRBV13 and TRBJ1-3, the complete variable domain is AAGVIQSPRHLIKEKRETATLKCYPIPRHDTVYWYQQGPGQDPQFLISFYEKMQSDKGSIPDRFSAQQFSDYHSELNMSSLELGDSALYFCASSQWAGHSGNTIYFGEGSWLTVV.

This chain connects TRBV5-1 to TRBJ2-5; 8 bases agree with TRBD1. V shed 5 bases, J shed 7 bases, and the junction held 4 bases outside the gene matches. The CDR3 spans 12 residues. Germline CDR1 reads SGHRS; CDR2 reads YFSETQ. The CDR3 region has the DNA TGCGCCAGCAGTTCCGGGACAGGGACCCAGTACTTC. As protein: CASSSGTGTQYF.

This chain uses TRBV15 with TRBJ2-3; D may match TRBD1 or TRBD2 (5 bases each). V lost 1 base to trimming and J lost 1 base, with 6 bases between them. Germline V gene sequence: CDR1 LNHNV, CDR2 YYDKDF (reference sequence). This CDR3 spans 14 amino acids. CDR3 region: CATSRGGGTDTQYF. CDR3 DNA sequence: TGTGCCACCAGCAGAGGAGGGGGCACAGATACGCAGTATTTT.